The next 26 T cell receptor beta chains were all read from a single sample in a study of blood T cell repertoires in COVID-19. TCRdb keeps only in-frame clones here, not all; method: immunoSEQ multiplex PCR. This sample has about 170,000 clones, with more than 75% found just once. Specimen: peripheral blood. These receptors all come from a man aged 45-65 years who had recovered from COVID-19.

This rearrangement joins TRBV23-1 to TRBJ2-1; TRBD1 matches at 9 bases. TRBV23-1 is an ORF; its function is uncertain. The V segment lost 7 bases and the J segment 0 bases; nucleotides outside the gene matches: 10. The CDR3 covers 17 residues. As DNA, the CDR3 is TGCGCCAGCAATGACTCTACAGGGGGCTGCTCCTACAATGAGCAGTTCTTC. Translating it yields CASNDSTGGCSYNEQFF.

V and J are TRBV6-5 and TRBJ1-3; TRBD1 matches 9 bases. This CDR3 has 13 residues. The J segment lost 4 bases and the V segment lost 5 bases, leaving 0 bases of the junction unmatched. Germline-derived CDR1 and CDR2 are MNHEY and SVGAGI. The CDR3 region is CASSTGGGNTIYF. CDR3 sequence (DNA): TGTGCCAGCAGTACAGGGGGCGGAAACACCATATATTTT.

The chain couples TRBV2 to TRBJ2-2; D is perhaps TRBD1 (5 bases). Germline assignment: CDR1 SNHLY and CDR2 FYNNEI. V lost 4 bases to trimming and J lost 7 bases, with 13 bases between them. This CDR3 is built from 14 residues. The DNA of the CDR3 is TGTGCCAGCAGTGCCCCAGGGTGGAGCGGGGAGCTGTTTTTT. It translates to CASSAPGWSGELFF.

The chain employs TRBV6-5 and TRBJ2-3; 12 positions agree with TRBD2. The CDR3 spans 14 residues. Germline CDR1 MNHEY, CDR2 SVGAGI. V trimming: 4 bases; J trimming: 5 bases; junction bases outside the gene matches: 1. CDR3 bases: TGTGCCAGCAGTTCTAGCGGGAGGGAAGATACGCAGTATTTT. It translates to CASSSSGREDTQYF.

This clone came up a few times. The V and J genes are TRBV27 and TRBJ2-1, with 12 nucleotides matching TRBD2. V gave up 5 bases and J gave up 6 bases; unmatched junction bases: 8. Germline V CDR1 and CDR2: MNHEY, SMNVEV (reference sequence). CDR3 length equals 16 residues. The CDR3 DNA reads as TGTGCCAGCAGTCGGCCTAGCGGGAGGGTAAGCAATGAGCAGTTCTTC. The encoded protein is CASSRPSGRVSNEQFF.

The chain joins TRBV18 to TRBJ1-1; D is possibly TRBD1 (5 bases). Trimming took off 3 bases at V and 0 bases at J, with 14 bases between the two ends. Germline lookup yields CDR1 KGHSH and CDR2 LQKENI. This CDR3 has 16 amino acids. The CDR3 loop reads CASSPTQGSMNTEAFF. DNA of the CDR3: TGTGCCAGCTCACCCACTCAGGGAAGTATGAACACTGAAGCTTTCTTT.

This rearrangement joins TRBV3-1 (or the pseudogene TRBV3-2) to TRBJ1-3; no reliable D call. This CDR3 comprises 17 residues. Germline V gene data show CDR1 as LGHDT and CDR2 as YNNKEL (reference sequence). V gave up 1 base and J gave up 0 bases, with 13 bases separating them. The CDR3 nucleotides are TGTGCCAGCAGCCAAGCTCTACCGGGGAGCTCTGGAAACACCATATATTTT. This sequence encodes CASSQALPGSSGNTIYF.

J is TRBJ2-7 and V is TRBV11-2; D perhaps matches TRBD2 (6 bases). Germline values: CDR1 SGHAT, CDR2 FQNNGV. The CDR3 sequence is 14 residues long. V shed 3 bases and J shed 2 bases, with 11 bases lying between them. The CDR3 is CASSFGTETYEQYF. The CDR3 DNA is TGTGCCAGCAGCTTTGGGACTGAAACCTACGAGCAGTACTTC.

CDR3 loop: CAWSVGAYEQYF. In DNA, the CDR3 is TGTGCCTGGAGTGTAGGGGCCTACGAGCAGTACTTC. This chain joins TRBV30 and TRBJ2-7; D perhaps matches TRBD1 (5 bases). V lost 0 bases, J lost 2 bases, and 5 bases lay in between. Germline V CDR1 and CDR2: GTSNPN, SVGIG (reference sequence). The CDR3 has 12 amino acids.

This clone has a single count. V gene TRBV15 combines with J gene TRBJ1-2; possible D gene TRBD1, 5 bases. Germline loops: CDR1 LNHNV, CDR2 YYDKDF (reference sequence). V lost 1 base to trimming and J lost 2 bases, with 11 bases between them. CDR3 length equals 15 residues. CDR3 amino acids: CATSRVPGLNYGYTF. CDR3 nucleotide sequence: TGTGCCACCAGCAGAGTTCCAGGGTTGAACTATGGCTACACCTTC.

CDR3 loop: CASSPRQGREQYF. In DNA, the CDR3 is TGTGCCAGCAGCCCAAGACAGGGCCGGGAGCAGTACTTC. This chain links TRBV7-8 with TRBJ2-7, with TRBD1 matching over 7 bases. V lost 5 bases, J lost 7 bases, and 8 bases stayed unmatched. CDR3 size: 13 residues. Germline CDR1 SGHVS, CDR2 FQNEAQ.

The chain employs TRBV6-5 and TRBJ2-7; TRBD1 matches 7 bases. V shed 8 bases, J shed 3 bases, and the junction held 7 bases outside the gene matches. Germline CDR1 MNHEY, CDR2 SVGAGI. The CDR3 consists of 13 residues. The CDR3 nucleotides are TGTGCCAGCGGGACAGAGAGTTTCTACGAGCAGTACTTC. This encodes CASGTESFYEQYF.

The V call is TRBV6-5, the J call TRBJ1-5; no firm D call. Trimming pared 4 bases from V and 7 bases from J, leaving 17 bases between. The germline V gene encodes CDR1 MNHEY and CDR2 SVGAGI. This CDR3 is built from 15 residues. The CDR3 is CASSSHGSGEQPQHF. For the CDR3, the DNA is TGTGCCAGCAGTTCCCATGGTAGCGGGGAGCAGCCCCAGCATTTT.

V is TRBV2 and J is TRBJ2-7; the match to TRBD2 covers 7 bases. The germline V gene has CDR1 SNHLY and CDR2 FYNNEI. The CDR3 is made up of 15 amino acids. The ends lost 0 bases at V and 3 bases at J; junction bases unmatched: 5. CDR3 loop: CASSEAGGSNYEQYF. The CDR3 DNA reads as TGTGCCAGCAGTGAAGCGGGCGGGAGCAACTACGAGCAGTACTTC.

J is TRBJ2-6 and V is TRBV25-1, with D possibly TRBD2 on 6 matching bases. V was clipped by 4 bases and J by 2 bases, with 9 bases between them. The CDR3 covers 15 residues. From germline, CDR1 is MGHDK and CDR2 SYGVNS. The CDR3 DNA is TGTGCCAGCAGTGGGGGGGAAACTGGGGCCAACGTCCTGACTTTC. Its translation is CASSGGETGANVLTF.

The rearrangement links TRBV18 to TRBJ2-2; tentatively, D is TRBD1 (5 bases). The CDR3 has 15 residues. With 5 bases removed from V and 4 bases from J, the gap between germline ends came to 14 bases. CDR1 is KGHSH, CDR2 LQKENI, per germline. CDR3: CASSSAGLGTGELFF. In nucleotides, the CDR3 is TGTGCCAGCTCAAGTGCAGGGTTGGGCACCGGGGAGCTGTTTTTT.

The V gene is TRBV7-9, the J gene TRBJ2-5, with no clear D. CDR1 and CDR2 (germline): SEHNR, FQNEAQ (reference sequence). This CDR3 is built from 13 residues. V lost 5 bases and J 0 bases, leaving 7 bases between the germline ends. This chain's CDR3 is CASSRSDQETQYF. The CDR3 nucleotides are TGTGCCAGCAGCCGGAGTGACCAAGAGACCCAGTACTTC.

The V and J genes are TRBV28 and TRBJ1-1; 12 bases line up with TRBD1. Looked up from germline, CDR1 is MDHEN and CDR2 is SYDVKM. V was pared by 3 bases and J by 4 bases, with 9 bases of the junction left unmatched. This CDR3 region has 17 residues. The CDR3 spells CASSFGTGGRLGTEAFF. CDR3 nucleotides: TGTGCCAGCAGTTTCGGGACAGGGGGCAGGTTGGGCACTGAAGCTTTCTTT.

The V gene is TRBV5-6, the J gene TRBJ1-1; TRBD1 matches 7 bases. The CDR3 extends over 14 amino acids. The germline gives CDR1 SGHDT, CDR2 YYEEEE. Trimming removed 4 bases from V and 4 bases from J; junction bases left unmatched: 7. CDR3 sequence reads: CASSQLRQGTEAFF. The CDR3 DNA follows: TGTGCCAGCAGCCAACTAAGACAGGGCACTGAAGCTTTCTTT.

This sequence joins TRBV5-4 and TRBJ2-1; 9 bases are shared with TRBD2. The ends lost 6 bases at V and 1 base at J; junction bases unmatched: 5. The CDR3 runs 15 residues. Germline V gives CDR1 SGHNT, CDR2 YYREEE (reference sequence). CDR3 residues: CASTHLAGSYNEQFF. For the CDR3, the DNA is TGTGCCAGCACCCACCTAGCGGGGTCCTACAATGAGCAGTTCTTC.

The rearrangement links TRBV28 to TRBJ2-7; D may be TRBD1 (5 bases). CDR1 and CDR2 from the germline V gene are MDHEN and SYDVKM. Trimming removed 0 bases at V and 7 bases at J, with 16 bases between. The length of the CDR3 is 15 residues. The CDR3 bases are TGTGCCAGCAGTTTATGGGGGAAAGGGGAAGTTGAGCAGTACTTC. Amino acid sequence: CASSLWGKGEVEQYF.

The chain links TRBV12-1 to TRBJ1-4. TRBV12-1 counts as a pseudogene. The CDR3 length is 17 residues. This CDR3 reads CASSPVVAYATNEKLFF. CDR3 in DNA: TGTGCCAGCAGTCCCGTGGTAGCCTATGCAACTAATGAAAAACTGTTTTTT.

This clone turned up a few times. The CDR3 is CASSAVLGKTDTQYF. The CDR3 coding sequence is TGTGCCAGCAGCGCGGTACTAGGTAAAACAGATACGCAGTATTTT. V and J are TRBV5-4 and TRBJ2-3; D may be TRBD2 (5 bases). This CDR3 is built from 15 residues. Per the germline V gene, CDR1 is SGHNT and CDR2 is YYREEE (reference sequence). V was trimmed by 4 bases and J by 3 bases, leaving 15 bases between them. The whole variable domain, remainder taken from reference TRBV5-4 and TRBJ2-3, is ETGVTQSPTHLIKTRGQQVTLRCSSQSGHNTVSWYQQALGQGPQFIFQYYREEENGRGNFPPRFSGLQFPNYSSELNVNALELDDSALYLCASSAVLGKTDTQYFGPGTRLTVL.

This chain joins TRBV7-2 and TRBJ2-3; maybe TRBD2 (5 bases). The ends were cut back, 3 bases at V and 4 bases at J, with 8 bases in the middle. Per germline, CDR1 SGHTA and CDR2 FQGNSA. The CDR3 sequence is 13 residues long. The CDR3 nucleotides are TGTGCCAGCAGCTTCAAGGGAGCAGATACGCAGTATTTT. Its protein is CASSFKGADTQYF.

The chain couples TRBV2 to TRBJ2-7, with 9 nucleotides matching TRBD2. Per the germline V gene, CDR1 is SNHLY and CDR2 is FYNNEI. This CDR3 contains 15 residues. V shed 1 base, J shed 6 bases, and the junction held 7 bases outside the gene matches. The CDR3 coding sequence is TGTGCCAGCAGTGAAGAAGCGGGGGGAATCGGCGAGCAGTACTTC. Translation: CASSEEAGGIGEQYF.

The V call is TRBV7-2, the J call TRBJ2-5, with a tentative D call TRBD2 (6 bases). The CDR3 covers 13 residues. Germline V lookup: CDR1 SGHTA, CDR2 FQGNSA. The V gene lost 3 bases and the J gene lost 5 bases, with 10 bases spanning the gap. The CDR3 nucleotides are TGTGCCAGCAGCTTGGGGACTTCGGAGACCCAGTACTTC. The encoded protein is CASSLGTSETQYF.